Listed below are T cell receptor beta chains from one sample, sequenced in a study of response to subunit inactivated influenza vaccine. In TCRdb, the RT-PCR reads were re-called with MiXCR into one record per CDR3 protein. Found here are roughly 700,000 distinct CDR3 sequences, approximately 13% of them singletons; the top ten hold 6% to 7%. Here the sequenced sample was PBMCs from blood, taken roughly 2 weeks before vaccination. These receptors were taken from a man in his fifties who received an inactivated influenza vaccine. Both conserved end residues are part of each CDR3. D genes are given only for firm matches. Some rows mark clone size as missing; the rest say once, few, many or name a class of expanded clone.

CDR3nt: TGTGCCAGCAGCTTAAGAAAAAAAGGGATCGGCAATCAGCCCCAGCATTTT
CDR3aa: CASSLRKKGIGNQPQHF
d_gene: NA
j_gene: TRBJ1-5
abundance: many
v_gene: TRBV7-8

CDR3nt: TGCGCCAGCAGCTCGGGGGGGCAGGGTGGGTCCGAGCAGTACTTC
CDR3aa: CASSSGGQGGSEQYF
d_gene: TRBD2
j_gene: TRBJ2-7
abundance: NA
v_gene: TRBV5-1

CDR3nt: TGTGCCTGCTCAACCGGGGGGCGATATGGCTACACCTTC
CDR3aa: CACSTGGRYGYTF
d_gene: NA
j_gene: TRBJ1-2
abundance: few
v_gene: TRBV30

CDR3nt: TGTGCCAGCAGCATCCGGGGAGCCTCCCGGGAGCAGTACTTC
CDR3aa: CASSIRGASREQYF
d_gene: NA
j_gene: TRBJ2-7
abundance: few
v_gene: TRBV7-8

CDR3nt: TGCGCCAGCAGCTTGGGGGGTACAAGCGAGCAGTTCTTC
CDR3aa: CASSLGGTSEQFF
d_gene: NA
j_gene: TRBJ2-1
abundance: NA
v_gene: TRBV5-1

CDR3nt: TGTGCCAGCAGGGACTACCGGGGAGAGACCCAGTACTTC
CDR3aa: CASRDYRGETQYF
d_gene: NA
j_gene: TRBJ2-5
abundance: NA
v_gene: TRBV27

CDR3nt: TGTGCCAGCTCACCGGGACAGGGCCTCAGAGGCACAGATACGCAGTATTTT
CDR3aa: CASSPGQGLRGTDTQYF
d_gene: TRBD1
j_gene: TRBJ2-3
abundance: NA
v_gene: TRBV7-2

CDR3nt: TGTGCCAGCAGCTTAGTAGCGGGAGAAGAGCAGTTCTTC
CDR3aa: CASSLVAGEEQFF
d_gene: TRBD2
j_gene: TRBJ2-1
abundance: few
v_gene: TRBV7-9

CDR3nt: TGCGCCAGCAGCTTGGGAACGGACACCGGGGAGCTGTTTTTT
CDR3aa: CASSLGTDTGELFF
d_gene: NA
j_gene: TRBJ2-2
abundance: few
v_gene: TRBV5-1

CDR3nt: TGTGCCAGCAGCTTGATTCTCACAGTGGAAGCTGATCAGCCCCAGCATTTT
CDR3aa: CASSLILTVEADQPQHF
d_gene: NA
j_gene: TRBJ1-5
abundance: NA
v_gene: TRBV7-2

CDR3nt: TGCGCCAGCAAGGAGGGGAGTAGCTATGGCTACACCTTC
CDR3aa: CASKEGSSYGYTF
d_gene: NA
j_gene: TRBJ1-2
abundance: NA
v_gene: TRBV4-1

CDR3nt: TGTGCCAGCAGCCGCGGGCGGGACAGGCGGTACTTC
CDR3aa: CASSRGRDRRYF
d_gene: TRBD1
j_gene: TRBJ2-7
abundance: few
v_gene: TRBV4-2

CDR3nt: TGTGCCAGCAGCCAAGAAGCAAGACTAGCGGGGGGCACCGGGGAGCTGTTTTTT
CDR3aa: CASSQEARLAGGTGELFF
d_gene: TRBD2
j_gene: TRBJ2-2
abundance: NA
v_gene: TRBV4-2

CDR3nt: TGCAGTGCTAGAGCCAATCCATGGAACACTGAAGCTTTCTTT
CDR3aa: CSARANPWNTEAFF
d_gene: NA
j_gene: TRBJ1-1
abundance: NA
v_gene: TRBV20-1

CDR3nt: TGTGCCAGCAGTTTAGAGTTGGGACCTAGCGGGCAGTACTTC
CDR3aa: CASSLELGPSGQYF
d_gene: TRBD2
j_gene: TRBJ2-7
abundance: NA
v_gene: TRBV12-3/TRBV12-4

CDR3nt: TGTGCCAGCAGTGACTGGACTAGCGGGGTTTACAATGAGCAGTTCTTC
CDR3aa: CASSDWTSGVYNEQFF
d_gene: TRBD2
j_gene: TRBJ2-1
abundance: few
v_gene: TRBV2

CDR3nt: TGCGCCAGCAGCCAAGTTGGCAGGGTCACCGGGGAGCTGTTTTTT
CDR3aa: CASSQVGRVTGELFF
d_gene: NA
j_gene: TRBJ2-2
abundance: many
v_gene: TRBV4-1

CDR3nt: TGTGCCAGCAGCATATCATGGGGAAAAAATGAGCAGTTCTTC
CDR3aa: CASSISWGKNEQFF
d_gene: NA
j_gene: TRBJ2-1
abundance: few
v_gene: TRBV13

CDR3nt: TGCGCCAGCAGCCAAGAACCAAGACACAATGAGCAGTTCTTC
CDR3aa: CASSQEPRHNEQFF
d_gene: NA
j_gene: TRBJ2-1
abundance: NA
v_gene: TRBV4-3

CDR3nt: TGTGCCAGCAGCCAAGGTTTGCAGGGGAACACTGAAGCTTTCTTT
CDR3aa: CASSQGLQGNTEAFF
d_gene: NA
j_gene: TRBJ1-1
abundance: few
v_gene: TRBV3-1

CDR3nt: TGTGCCAGCAGCTTCTTGGGACTAGCGGCGATCAACGAGCAGTACTTC
CDR3aa: CASSFLGLAAINEQYF
d_gene: TRBD2
j_gene: TRBJ2-7
abundance: few
v_gene: TRBV7-9

CDR3nt: TGCAGTGCCTATCGGGGGGGGCACAATGAGCAGTTCTTC
CDR3aa: CSAYRGGHNEQFF
d_gene: TRBD2
j_gene: TRBJ2-1
abundance: NA
v_gene: TRBV20-1

CDR3nt: TGCAGTGCTACCAGACTAGCGGGAGATGGTGGGGCCAACGTCCTGACTTTC
CDR3aa: CSATRLAGDGGANVLTF
d_gene: TRBD2
j_gene: TRBJ2-6
abundance: NA
v_gene: TRBV20-1

CDR3nt: TGCAGTGCTGCGACCGGGACAACCAGCACAGATACGCAGTATTTT
CDR3aa: CSAATGTTSTDTQYF
d_gene: NA
j_gene: TRBJ2-3
abundance: few
v_gene: TRBV20-1

CDR3nt: TGCGCCAGCAGCGCAAGGGGTGGCAATCAGCCCCAGCATTTT
CDR3aa: CASSARGGNQPQHF
d_gene: NA
j_gene: TRBJ1-5
abundance: NA
v_gene: TRBV5-1

CDR3nt: TGTGCCAGCAGCGTCCGGGGGCTCAGGGAGGTAAAAAAACAGCCCCAGCATTTT
CDR3aa: CASSVRGLREVKKQPQHF
d_gene: NA
j_gene: TRBJ1-5
abundance: NA
v_gene: TRBV11-1

CDR3nt: TGTGCCAGCACTCCCCAGAATTATAATTCACCCCTCCACTTT
CDR3aa: CASTPQNYNSPLHF
d_gene: NA
j_gene: TRBJ1-6
abundance: few
v_gene: TRBV2

CDR3nt: TGTGCCAGCTATTCCGGTTGGGGAGCTTTCTTT
CDR3aa: CASYSGWGAFF
d_gene: NA
j_gene: TRBJ1-1
abundance: NA
v_gene: TRBV5-8

CDR3nt: TGCGCCAGCAGCTTGGTTAGCGGGGACACCGGGGAGCTGTTTTTT
CDR3aa: CASSLVSGDTGELFF
d_gene: TRBD2
j_gene: TRBJ2-2
abundance: few
v_gene: TRBV5-1

CDR3nt: TGCGCCAGCAGCTTGGCCAGTATAGCGAACACCGGGGAGCTGTTTTTT
CDR3aa: CASSLASIANTGELFF
d_gene: NA
j_gene: TRBJ2-2
abundance: many
v_gene: TRBV5-1

CDR3nt: TGTGCCAGCAGGGCCGGGACAGGGTTCGGCGCGGGGGCAGATACGCAGTATTTT
CDR3aa: CASRAGTGFGAGADTQYF
d_gene: TRBD1
j_gene: TRBJ2-3
abundance: NA
v_gene: TRBV2

CDR3nt: TGTGCCAGCAGCTTGGGACTTCCCTTGGGAGTCGAGACCCAGTACTTC
CDR3aa: CASSLGLPLGVETQYF
d_gene: NA
j_gene: TRBJ2-5
abundance: NA
v_gene: TRBV7-8

CDR3nt: TGTGCCAGCAGATTGGGACAGGGGTCCTACAATGAGCAGTTCTTC
CDR3aa: CASRLGQGSYNEQFF
d_gene: TRBD1
j_gene: TRBJ2-1
abundance: NA
v_gene: TRBV6-1

CDR3nt: TGCGCCAGCAGCTTGACCCAGCTACAAGAGACCCAGTACTTC
CDR3aa: CASSLTQLQETQYF
d_gene: NA
j_gene: TRBJ2-5
abundance: few
v_gene: TRBV5-1

CDR3nt: TGTGCCAGCAGCTCCTCTAGCGGGAGGTTATTAGCCAAAAACATTCAGTACTTC
CDR3aa: CASSSSSGRLLAKNIQYF
d_gene: TRBD2
j_gene: TRBJ2-4
abundance: NA
v_gene: TRBV7-8

CDR3nt: TGTGCCAGCAGCCCGACAGGGACTGTCGGCTACACCTTC
CDR3aa: CASSPTGTVGYTF
d_gene: TRBD1
j_gene: TRBJ1-2
abundance: once
v_gene: TRBV7-9

CDR3nt: TGTGCCAGCAGCTTAGAGGTCCTAGCGGGAGCAGATACGCAGTATTTT
CDR3aa: CASSLEVLAGADTQYF
d_gene: TRBD2
j_gene: TRBJ2-3
abundance: once
v_gene: TRBV11-2

CDR3nt: TGTGCCAGCAGCACCGCGGGACAAGCGAACACCGGGGAGCTGTTTTTT
CDR3aa: CASSTAGQANTGELFF
d_gene: NA
j_gene: TRBJ2-2
abundance: NA
v_gene: TRBV7-3

CDR3nt: TGTGCCAGCAGTTACGTACAGGCCAATGAGCAGTTCTTC
CDR3aa: CASSYVQANEQFF
d_gene: NA
j_gene: TRBJ2-1
abundance: NA
v_gene: TRBV6-6

CDR3nt: TGTGCCAGCAGACATACGACAGGGGATAGTTATGGCTACACCTTC
CDR3aa: CASRHTTGDSYGYTF
d_gene: TRBD1
j_gene: TRBJ1-2
abundance: NA
v_gene: TRBV3-1

CDR3nt: TGTGCCAGCAGCCAAAGACAGGGTGTAGTGACCCAGTACTTC
CDR3aa: CASSQRQGVVTQYF
d_gene: TRBD1
j_gene: TRBJ2-5
abundance: once
v_gene: TRBV7-2

CDR3nt: TGTGCCAGCTCACCACCGACAGGGCGAGAGACCCAGTACTTC
CDR3aa: CASSPPTGRETQYF
d_gene: TRBD1
j_gene: TRBJ2-5
abundance: few
v_gene: TRBV18

CDR3nt: TGTGCCAGCAGATTTAGTGAGAGGGGCCCAGGTCTCCACAATGAGCAGTTCTTC
CDR3aa: CASRFSERGPGLHNEQFF
d_gene: NA
j_gene: TRBJ2-1
abundance: NA
v_gene: TRBV11-2

CDR3nt: TGTGCCAGCAGCTACACAGGGAGCACAGATACGCAGTATTTT
CDR3aa: CASSYTGSTDTQYF
d_gene: NA
j_gene: TRBJ2-3
abundance: NA
v_gene: TRBV11-3

CDR3nt: TGTGCCAGTACGGACTTTGGTTCACCCCTCCACTTT
CDR3aa: CASTDFGSPLHF
d_gene: NA
j_gene: TRBJ1-6
abundance: NA
v_gene: TRBV12-3/TRBV12-4

CDR3nt: TGTGCCAGCAGTGTTAACAGGGCGAACACCGGGGAGCTGTTTTTT
CDR3aa: CASSVNRANTGELFF
d_gene: NA
j_gene: TRBJ2-2
abundance: NA
v_gene: TRBV6-2/TRBV6-3

CDR3nt: TGTGCCAGCAGCTTAGTGGAAGAAAGGAACACTGAAGCTTTCTTT
CDR3aa: CASSLVEERNTEAFF
d_gene: NA
j_gene: TRBJ1-1
abundance: many
v_gene: TRBV7-8

CDR3nt: TGTGCCAGCAGTTTATTAGGAAGTCAGTTTAAGGAGCAGTACTTC
CDR3aa: CASSLLGSQFKEQYF
d_gene: NA
j_gene: TRBJ2-7
abundance: NA
v_gene: TRBV28

CDR3nt: TGTGCCAGCAGGAAGCGGGGGGGATACAATGAGCAGTTCTTC
CDR3aa: CASRKRGGYNEQFF
d_gene: TRBD2
j_gene: TRBJ2-1
abundance: NA
v_gene: TRBV6-1

CDR3nt: TGTGCCTGGAGTGGGGACAGGGGGCTGTATGGCTACACCTTC
CDR3aa: CAWSGDRGLYGYTF
d_gene: TRBD1
j_gene: TRBJ1-2
abundance: NA
v_gene: TRBV30

CDR3nt: TGTGCCAGCAGCTTAGGAGCAGGGCACAATCAGCCCCAGCATTTT
CDR3aa: CASSLGAGHNQPQHF
d_gene: NA
j_gene: TRBJ1-5
abundance: few
v_gene: TRBV11-2

CDR3nt: TGTGCCAGCAGTTCTCCGGGACAAACCACTGAAGCTTTCTTT
CDR3aa: CASSSPGQTTEAFF
d_gene: NA
j_gene: TRBJ1-1
abundance: few
v_gene: TRBV27